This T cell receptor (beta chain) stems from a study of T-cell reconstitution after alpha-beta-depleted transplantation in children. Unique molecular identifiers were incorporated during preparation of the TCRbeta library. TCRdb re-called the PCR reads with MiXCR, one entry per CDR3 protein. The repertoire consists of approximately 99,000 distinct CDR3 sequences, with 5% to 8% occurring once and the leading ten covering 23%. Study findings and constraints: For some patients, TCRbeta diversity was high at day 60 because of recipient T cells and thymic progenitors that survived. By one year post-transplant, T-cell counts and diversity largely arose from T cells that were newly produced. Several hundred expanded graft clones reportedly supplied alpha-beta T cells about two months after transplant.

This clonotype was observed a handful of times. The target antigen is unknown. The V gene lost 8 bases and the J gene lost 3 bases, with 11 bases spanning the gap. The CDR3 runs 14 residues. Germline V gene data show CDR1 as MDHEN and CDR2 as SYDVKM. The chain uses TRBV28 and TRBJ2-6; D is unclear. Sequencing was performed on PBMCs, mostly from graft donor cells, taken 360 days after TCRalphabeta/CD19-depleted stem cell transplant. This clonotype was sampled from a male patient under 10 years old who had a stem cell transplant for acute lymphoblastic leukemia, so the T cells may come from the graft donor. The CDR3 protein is CASRASFGANVLTF. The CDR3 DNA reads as TGTGCCAGCCGGGCGTCATTTGGGGCCAACGTCCTGACTTTC.